The clone carrying this T cell receptor beta chain was observed a few times. In the authors' workflow: From reference gene primer amplification, estimates of nucleated cell counts were derived. The repertoire was sequenced with immunoSEQ multiplex PCR; TCRdb's copy has only in-frame clones and lacks some. V, J and clone size reflect that table, while D and trimming were determined from the DNA. The sample contains approximately 300,000 clones, approximately 80% of which appear only once. Germline V lookup: CDR1 MGHRA, CDR2 YSYEKL. The ends were cut back, 4 bases at V and 1 base at J, with 17 bases in the middle. The CDR3 covers 17 residues. These data are taken from a study of blood T cell repertoires in COVID-19. Looking at the study overall: The origin of the acute and convalescent COVID-19 samples was the United States, Italy and Spain. Sample material is recorded as cDNA or gDNA derived from T cells, B-cell-depleted T cells, or PBMCs.

The clonotype was recovered from a woman aged 45 to 65 with active or convalescent COVID-19. The rearrangement links TRBV4-1 to TRBJ1-3; weak D call: TRBD1 (6 bases). The sequenced sample consisted of peripheral blood. The CDR3 region is CASSRLPGAGSGNTIYF. CDR3 nucleotide sequence: TGCGCCAGCAGCCGACTTCCAGGGGCAGGGTCTGGAAACACCATATATTTT.